The clone carrying this TCR beta chain was picked up many times. Its antigen is unknown. As part of library construction, unique molecular identifiers were attached to individual cDNA molecules. TCRdb re-called the 5' RACE reads with MiXCR, one entry per CDR3 protein. The data show approximately 47,000 distinct CDR3 sequences, around a tenth seen once. These data are taken from a study of early T cells in non-severe SARS-CoV-2 infection. As for the study in general: Chains were unpaired, as sequencing was done on bulk RNA from unsorted whole blood. General study results and limits: Missing private and CD4 specificities, VDJdb matching favored anti-spike CD8 responses.

CDR1 and CDR2 from the germline V gene are GTSNPN and SVGIG (reference sequence). The CDR3 length is 11 residues. Trimming pared 0 bases from V and 5 bases from J, leaving 3 bases between. The sequences come from whole blood, collected at baseline. This TCR was recovered from an adult who was a healthcare worker with PCR-confirmed SARS-CoV-2 infection or an uninfected control (not recorded which). The chain links TRBV30 to TRBJ2-3; D remains unclear. CDR3 DNA sequence: TGTGCCTGGAGTGTTGGAGATACGCAGTATTTT. Its translation: CAWSVGDTQYF.